This TCR beta chain came from a study of beta chain features in type 1 diabetes. Notes on the study in general: TCRB CDR3 length was moderately but significantly reduced in all four CD4+ subsets of Type 1 diabetes patients.

In regard to this clone: The antigen is undetermined.

The authors reverse transcribed all of the isolated RNA, so sequencing captured expressed TCRB transcripts. Generated by immunoSEQ multiplex PCR, the TCRdb table keeps only in-frame clones and is missing some. The sample includes hundreds of thousands of clones, about 14% of them seen just once. Germline loops: CDR1 SQVTM, CDR2 ANQGSEA. V lost 3 bases and J lost 4, with 9 bases in between. The CDR3 loop spans 12 amino acids. The receptor's source is a young man with type 1 diabetes. Sequenced: naive CD4+ T cells from blood. The V gene is TRBV29-1, the J gene TRBJ2-5; unclear D gene. Here the CDR3 DNA reads TGCAGCGTTGATTTAGGAAGAGAGACCCAGTACTTC. Protein product: CSVDLGRETQYF.